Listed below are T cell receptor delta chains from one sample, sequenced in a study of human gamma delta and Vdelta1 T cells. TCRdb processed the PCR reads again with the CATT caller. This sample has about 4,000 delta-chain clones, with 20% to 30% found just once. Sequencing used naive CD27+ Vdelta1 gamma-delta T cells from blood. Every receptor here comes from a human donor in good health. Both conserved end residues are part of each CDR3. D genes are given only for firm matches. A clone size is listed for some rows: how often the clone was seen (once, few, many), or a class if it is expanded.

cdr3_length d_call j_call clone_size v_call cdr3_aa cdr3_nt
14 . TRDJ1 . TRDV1 CALGEPTPLDKLIF TGTGCTCTTGGGGAGCCTACCCCCCTCGATAAACTCATCTTT
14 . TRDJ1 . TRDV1 CALGERGTRRKLIF TGTGCTCTTGGGGAAAGGGGAACACGACGGAAACTCATCTTT
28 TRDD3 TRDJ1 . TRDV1 CALGELPLPSYERVLGDKIRRNTDKLIF TGTGCTCTTGGGGAACTCCCCCTGCCTTCCTACGAGCGAGTACTGGGGGATAAAATACGACGAAACACCGATAAACTCATCTTT
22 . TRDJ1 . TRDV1 CALGELGRRAYSRGTTADKLIF TGTGCTCTTGGGGAACTCGGAAGGAGGGCCTACTCCAGGGGAACAACAGCCGATAAACTCATCTTT
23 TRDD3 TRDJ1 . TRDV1 CALGDRGFLPGVLGDTGTDKLIF TGTGCTCTTGGGGACCGAGGCTTCCTACCGGGGGTACTGGGGGATACCGGCACCGATAAACTCATCTTT
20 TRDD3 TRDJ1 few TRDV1 CALGECGSGHPVLGDTRLIF TGTGCTCTTGGGGAATGTGGGAGTGGACATCCCGTACTGGGGGACACCAGACTCATCTTT
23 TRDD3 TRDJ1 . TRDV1 CALGVQQVRAFYGGYEDTDKLIF TGTGCTCTTGGGGTTCAGCAGGTTCGGGCCTTCTATGGGGGATACGAGGACACCGATAAACTCATCTTT
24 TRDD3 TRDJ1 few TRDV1 CALGEIGPRILKVGGGYAVIELIF TGTGCTCTTGGGGAAATTGGGCCACGAATCCTGAAGGTGGGTGGGGGATACGCAGTAATTGAACTCATCTTT
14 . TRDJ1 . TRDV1 CAIKKDPGPSKLIF TGTGCTATAAAAAAGGATCCGGGTCCCAGTAAACTCATCTTT
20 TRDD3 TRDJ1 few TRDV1 CALGELGFLRGYADGGKLIF TGTGCTCTTGGGGAACTAGGCTTCCTCAGGGGATACGCTGACGGCGGTAAACTCATCTTT
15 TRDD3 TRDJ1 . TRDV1 CALRLGDRRTDKLIF TGTGCTCTTCGTCTGGGGGATAGGAGGACCGATAAACTCATCTTT
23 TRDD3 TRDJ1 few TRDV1 CALGNENGSVLGDPPLYTDKLIF TGTGCTCTTGGGAACGAAAATGGTTCTGTACTGGGGGATCCCCCGCTGTACACCGATAAACTCATCTTT
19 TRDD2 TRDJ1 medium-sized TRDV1 CALGEDYHSYWRYTDKLIF TGTGCTCTTGGGGAGGACTACCATTCCTACTGGAGGTACACCGATAAACTCATCTTT
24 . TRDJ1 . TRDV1 CALGESRIRRAFLLDVLGDTALIF TGTGCTCTTGGGGAATCCCGAATCAGGCGGGCCTTCCTACTAGACGTATTGGGGGATACAGCACTCATCTTT
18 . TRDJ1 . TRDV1 CALGELRQVRMDTDKLIF TGTGCTCTTGGGGAACTTCGGCAAGTACGGATGGATACCGATAAACTCATCTTT
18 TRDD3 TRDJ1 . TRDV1 CALGALRVGWGVTDKLIF TGTGCTCTTGGGGCCCTACGGGTAGGCTGGGGGGTTACCGATAAACTCATCTTT
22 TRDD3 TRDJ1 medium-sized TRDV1 CALGELGYWGTLPLPYTDKLIF TGTGCTCTTGGGGAACTGGGATACTGGGGGACACTGCCCTTGCCGTACACCGATAAACTCATCTTT
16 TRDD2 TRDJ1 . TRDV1 CALGPFLLGPYDKLIF TGTGCTCTTGGTCCCTTCCTTTTGGGCCCCTACGATAAACTCATCTTT
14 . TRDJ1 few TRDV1 CALGDPVFTDKLIF TGTGCTCTTGGGGATCCAGTATTCACCGATAAACTCATCTTT
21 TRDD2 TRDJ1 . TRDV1 CALGEGVLSYRGSTTTDKLIF TGTGCTCTTGGGGAAGGAGTTCTTTCCTACCGGGGGTCTACTACCACCGATAAACTCATCTTT
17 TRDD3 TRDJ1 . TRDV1 CALGELSFRTGGGKLIF TGTGCTCTTGGGGAACTTTCCTTCCGTACTGGGGGTGGGAAACTCATCTTT
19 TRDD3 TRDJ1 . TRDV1 CALGELCPTPLGDTGKLIF TGTGCTCTTGGGGAACTTTGCCCGACCCCACTGGGGGATACGGGTAAACTCATCTTT
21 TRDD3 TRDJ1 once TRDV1 CALGELDPLGDSPYYTDKLIF TGTGCTCTTGGGGAACTAGACCCCCTGGGGGATTCTCCATACTACACCGATAAACTCATCTTT
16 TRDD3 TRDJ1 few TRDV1 CALGGPGGYGTDKLIF TGTGCTCTTGGGGGCCCTGGGGGATACGGTACCGATAAACTCATCTTT
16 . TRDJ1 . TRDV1 CALGDPRLGDTDKLIF TGTGCTCTTGGGGATCCGAGACTTGGGGATACCGATAAACTCATCTTT
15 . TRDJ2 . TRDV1 CALGEPRGVPAQLFF TGTGCTCTTGGGGAACCCCGGGGGGTCCCAGCACAACTCTTCTTT
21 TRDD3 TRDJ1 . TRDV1 CALGARSSNWGDIPWVDKLIF TGTGCTCTTGGGGCTCGTTCCTCCAACTGGGGGGACATCCCATGGGTCGATAAACTCATCTTT
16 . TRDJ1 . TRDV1 CALGDPSLYLTDKLIF TGTGCTCTTGGGGACCCTTCCCTCTATCTTACCGATAAACTCATCTTT
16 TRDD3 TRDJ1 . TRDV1 CALGEFSPGGYSRLIF TGTGCTCTTGGGGAATTTTCCCCTGGGGGATACAGTAGACTCATCTTT
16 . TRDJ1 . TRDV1 CALGEFLGVHTDKLIF TGTGCTCTTGGGGAATTCCTGGGTGTCCACACCGATAAACTCATCTTT
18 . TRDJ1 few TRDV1 CALGECRAWGPNTDKLIF TGTGCTCTTGGGGAATGTCGCGCCTGGGGACCTAACACCGATAAACTCATCTTT